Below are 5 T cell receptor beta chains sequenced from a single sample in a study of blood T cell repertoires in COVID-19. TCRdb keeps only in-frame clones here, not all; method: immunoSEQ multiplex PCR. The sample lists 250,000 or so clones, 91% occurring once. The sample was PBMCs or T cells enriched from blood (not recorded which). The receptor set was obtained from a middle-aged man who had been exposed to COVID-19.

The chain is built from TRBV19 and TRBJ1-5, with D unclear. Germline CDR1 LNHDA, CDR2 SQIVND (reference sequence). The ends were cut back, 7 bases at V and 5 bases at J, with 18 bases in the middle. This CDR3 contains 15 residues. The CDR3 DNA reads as TGTGCCAGTATGGTGGGCTGGGCAGTTGATCAGCCCCAGCATTTT. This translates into CASMVGWAVDQPQHF.

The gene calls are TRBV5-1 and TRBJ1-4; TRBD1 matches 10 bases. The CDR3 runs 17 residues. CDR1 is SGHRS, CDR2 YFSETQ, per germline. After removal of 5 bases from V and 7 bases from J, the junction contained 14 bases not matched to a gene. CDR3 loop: CASSLDRGAVAGEKLFF. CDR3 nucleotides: TGCGCCAGCAGTCTGGACAGGGGGGCAGTGGCGGGTGAAAAACTGTTTTTT.

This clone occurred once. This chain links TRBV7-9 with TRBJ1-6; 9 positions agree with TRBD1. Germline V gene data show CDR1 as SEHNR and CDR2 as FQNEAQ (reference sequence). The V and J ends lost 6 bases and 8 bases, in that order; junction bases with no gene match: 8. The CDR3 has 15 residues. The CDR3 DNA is TGTGCCAGCAGTACCCGACAGGGGGGAGATTCACCCCTCCACTTT. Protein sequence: CASSTRQGGDSPLHF.

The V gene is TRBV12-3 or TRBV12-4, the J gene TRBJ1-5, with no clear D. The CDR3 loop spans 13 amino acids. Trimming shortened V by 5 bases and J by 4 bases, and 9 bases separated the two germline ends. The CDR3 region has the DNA TGTGCCAGCAGTACCCGGGAAAATCAGCCCCAGCATTTT. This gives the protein CASSTRENQPQHF.

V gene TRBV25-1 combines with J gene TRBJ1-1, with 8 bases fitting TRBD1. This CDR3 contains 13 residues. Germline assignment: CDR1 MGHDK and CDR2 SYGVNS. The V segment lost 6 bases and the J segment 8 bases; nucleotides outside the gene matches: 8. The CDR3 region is CASSQGASGEAFF. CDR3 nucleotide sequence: TGTGCCAGCAGCCAGGGGGCGAGCGGGGAAGCTTTCTTT.